The 15 T cell receptor beta chains below all came from one sample that was sequenced in a study of blood T cell repertoires in COVID-19. TCRdb's table, derived via immunoSEQ multiplex PCR, lists solely in-frame clones and lacks some. The sample has 95,000 to 150,000 clones; around 88% are singletons. The sample taken for sequencing was peripheral blood. The origin of the receptors is a woman between 50 and 59 years old with active or convalescent COVID-19.

This chain joins TRBV11-2 and TRBJ2-3, with 9 bases aligning to TRBD2. From germline, CDR1 is SGHAT and CDR2 FQNNGV. There are 16 residues in the CDR3. V was clipped by 6 bases and J by 2 bases; unmatched bases: 9. The CDR3 nucleotides read TGTGCCAGCAGTCCACGACTAGCGGAGTTCACAGATACGCAGTATTTT. Its translation: CASSPRLAEFTDTQYF.

The genes are TRBV19 and TRBJ2-7; 9 bases are shared with TRBD1. CDR3 size: 13 residues. CDR1 and CDR2 (germline): LNHDA, SQIVND (reference sequence). V lost 7 bases and J lost 5; bases outside the gene matches: 6. The CDR3 coding sequence is TGTGCCAGTAAGGGGACAGGGATCCACGAGCAGTACTTC. Protein sequence: CASKGTGIHEQYF. The variable domain in full, completed from reference TRBV19 and TRBJ2-7, reads DGGITQSPKYLFRKEGQNVTLSCEQNLNHDAMYWYRQDPGQGLRLIYYSQIVNDFQKGDIAEGYSVSREKKESFPLTVTSAQKNPTAFYLCASKGTGIHEQYFGPGTRLTVT.

The chain couples TRBV24-1 to TRBJ2-1; the D is unclear. The CDR3 loop spans 14 amino acids. From germline, CDR1 is KGHDR and CDR2 SFDVKD. V lost 4 bases and J 10 bases, leaving 16 bases between the germline ends. The CDR3 sequence: CATSDPRGDGEQFF. The CDR3 DNA is TGTGCCACCAGTGACCCCCGAGGAGATGGGGAGCAGTTCTTC.

The V call is TRBV6-1, the J call TRBJ2-6, with D unresolved. Germline assignment: CDR1 MNHNS and CDR2 SASEGT. The CDR3 contains 18 residues. V lost 4 bases and J 0 bases, leaving 16 bases between the germline ends. The CDR3 is CASSAIRNSDSGANVLTF. The CDR3 DNA is TGTGCCAGCAGTGCAATCAGGAACTCGGACTCTGGGGCCAACGTCCTGACTTTC.

The V gene is TRBV7-6, the J gene TRBJ2-2; D not resolved. V lost 5 bases to trimming and J lost 1 base, with 14 bases between them. The CDR3 loop spans 16 amino acids. Germline V gives CDR1 SGHVS, CDR2 FNYEAQ. The CDR3 loop is CASSESLAENTGELFF. The CDR3 nucleotides read TGTGCCAGCAGCGAGTCGTTAGCTGAGAACACCGGGGAGCTGTTTTTT.

The table lists this clone with a few counts. The rearrangement joins TRBV5-4 to TRBJ1-6; a weak D match, TRBD1 (5 bases). This CDR3 is 15 amino acids long. CDR1 is SGHNT, CDR2 YYREEE, per germline (reference sequence). V was shortened by 0 bases and J by 8 bases, with 12 bases between the two germline ends. In nucleotides, the CDR3 is TGTGCCAGCAGCTTGGCAGGGCGTCAGGATTCACCCCTCCACTTT. Translation gives CASSLAGRQDSPLHF.

The V and J genes are TRBV25-1 and TRBJ1-2; perhaps TRBD1 as D (5 bases). The CDR3 length is 14 residues. Germline V CDR1 and CDR2: MGHDK, SYGVNS. Deletions cut 4 bases from V and 5 bases from J, with 14 bases between. The CDR3 loop reads CASSGQGGPYGYTF. For the CDR3, the DNA is TGTGCCAGCAGTGGGCAGGGAGGACCGTATGGCTACACCTTC.

The V gene is TRBV28, the J gene TRBJ1-6, with TRBD1 identical over 9 bases. This CDR3 contains 20 residues. V dropped 2 bases and J dropped 7; count of bases not matched to a gene: 18. Germline V lookup: CDR1 MDHEN, CDR2 SYDVKM. The CDR3 DNA reads as TGTGCCAGCAGTTTACCCTCCCAGGGACAGGGCCTGAATGGGAATTCACCCCTCCACTTT. Amino acid sequence: CASSLPSQGQGLNGNSPLHF.

The CDR3 protein is CASSPGAETQYF. The CDR3 DNA sequence: TGTGCCAGCAGCCCCGGAGCGGAGACCCAGTACTTC. The rearrangement links TRBV11-1 to TRBJ2-5; D uncertain. Germline lookup yields CDR1 SGHAT and CDR2 FQDESV (reference sequence). V was trimmed by 5 bases and J by 5 bases, leaving 9 bases between them. This CDR3 spans 12 amino acids.

The chain joins TRBV30 to TRBJ2-7, with 7 bases identical to TRBD2. The CDR3 contains 15 residues. Unmatched junction bases numbered 6, after V lost 1 base and J lost 0 bases. CDR1 and CDR2 from the germline V gene are GTSNPN and SVGIG (reference sequence). The CDR3 spells CAWSGGSGNSYEQYF. The CDR3 nucleotides are TGTGCCTGGAGTGGCGGAAGCGGGAACTCCTACGAGCAGTACTTC.

V gene TRBV13 combines with J gene TRBJ2-5, with TRBD2 matching 13 bases. V was pared by 5 bases and J by 5 bases, with 8 bases of the junction left unmatched. The CDR3 covers 16 residues. In germline, CDR1 is PRHDT, CDR2 FYEKMQ (reference sequence). CDR3 loop: CASSRTSGRAWETQYF. The CDR3 coding sequence is TGTGCCAGCAGCCGAACTAGCGGGAGGGCCTGGGAGACCCAGTACTTC. Full variable domain (outside the CDR3, taken from reference TRBV13 and TRBJ2-5): AAGVIQSPRHLIKEKRETATLKCYPIPRHDTVYWYQQGPGQDPQFLISFYEKMQSDKGSIPDRFSAQQFSDYHSELNMSSLELGDSALYFCASSRTSGRAWETQYFGPGTRLLVL.

This chain connects TRBV29-1 to TRBJ1-3; D might be TRBD1 (5 bases). Germline-derived CDR1 and CDR2 are SQVTM and ANQGSEA. V lost 6 bases and J 8 bases, leaving 11 bases between the germline ends. This CDR3 is 11 amino acids long. The CDR3 nucleotides are TGCAGCGTGGGGGGGTTGGACACCATATATTTT. This encodes CSVGGLDTIYF.

V gene TRBV2 combines with J gene TRBJ2-1, with 10 bases that match TRBD2. This CDR3 has 15 amino acids. The V gene end was trimmed by 7 bases and the J gene end by 7 bases; junction bases not matched to a gene: 10. Germline V gives CDR1 SNHLY, CDR2 FYNNEI. The CDR3 spells CASTGLADGHNEQFF. The CDR3 nucleotides read TGTGCCAGCACAGGACTAGCGGATGGACATAATGAGCAGTTCTTC.

The table lists this clone with a count of one. The V call is TRBV4-2, the J call TRBJ2-1; D may be TRBD1 (6 bases). CDR1 and CDR2 (germline): LGHNA, YNFKEQ. Trimming took off 2 bases at V and 3 bases at J, with 11 bases between the two ends. The CDR3 spans 15 residues. The DNA for the CDR3 is TGTGCCAGCAGCCAAAGTCCAGGGGACTACAATGAGCAGTTCTTC. It translates to CASSQSPGDYNEQFF.

The V call is TRBV19, the J call TRBJ2-1; 9 positions match TRBD2. Trimming cost V 6 bases and J 0 bases; bases outside gene matches: 3. Germline CDR1 reads LNHDA; CDR2 reads SQIVND (reference sequence). The CDR3 is made up of 15 amino acids. The CDR3 nucleotides read TGTGCCAGTAGCCGACTAGCGGACTCCTACAATGAGCAGTTCTTC. Amino acid sequence: CASSRLADSYNEQFF.